This T cell receptor beta chain derives from a study of blood T cell repertoires in COVID-19. On the study more broadly: The United States, Italy and Spain supplied acute and convalescent COVID-19 samples. PBMCs, B-cell-depleted T cells, or T cells provided the cDNA or gDNA that made up the material.

Per the authors' pipeline: Reference gene primers were amplified, and this amplification served to estimate nucleated cell counts. Measured with immunoSEQ multiplex PCR; TCRdb has only the in-frame clones, and not every one. Clone size and the V and J calls come from that table; the DNA yielded D and trimming. Of about 42,000 clones in the sample, roughly 86% were seen once. This CDR3 spans 15 amino acids. The V end was cut by 0 bases, the J end by 3 bases, with 11 bases between. Germline V gene lookup returns CDR1 MGHRA and CDR2 YSYEKL. Specimen: peripheral blood. The clonotype comes from a man between 65 and 80 years old with acute or convalescent COVID-19. The chain joins TRBV4-1 to TRBJ1-1; possibly TRBD1 for D (5 bases). This chain's CDR3 is CASSQDAGGDTEAFF. The CDR3 coding sequence is TGCGCCAGCAGCCAAGATGCCGGGGGAGACACTGAAGCTTTCTTT.